This T cell receptor beta chain came from a study of neurological immune-mediated disorders. This clonotype was counted many times. The unsorted libraries originated from 2 million PBMCs that had been stored at -80 C. TCRdb independently ran MiXCR on the 5' RACE reads; one entry per CDR3 protein. The profile shows around 130,000 distinct CDR3 sequences, roughly 3.2% of them singletons. The V end was cut by 2 bases, the J end by 2 bases, with 6 bases between. The germline V gene encodes CDR1 KGHSH and CDR2 LQKENI. This CDR3 has 13 amino acids. Material for sequencing was PBMCs. The chain recombines TRBV18 with TRBJ1-2, with D unclear. The clonotype was recovered from a woman aged 25 to 39 with multiple sclerosis. The CDR3 here is CASSPAVNYGYTF. CDR3 nucleotides: TGTGCCAGCTCACCAGCGGTGAACTATGGCTACACCTTC.